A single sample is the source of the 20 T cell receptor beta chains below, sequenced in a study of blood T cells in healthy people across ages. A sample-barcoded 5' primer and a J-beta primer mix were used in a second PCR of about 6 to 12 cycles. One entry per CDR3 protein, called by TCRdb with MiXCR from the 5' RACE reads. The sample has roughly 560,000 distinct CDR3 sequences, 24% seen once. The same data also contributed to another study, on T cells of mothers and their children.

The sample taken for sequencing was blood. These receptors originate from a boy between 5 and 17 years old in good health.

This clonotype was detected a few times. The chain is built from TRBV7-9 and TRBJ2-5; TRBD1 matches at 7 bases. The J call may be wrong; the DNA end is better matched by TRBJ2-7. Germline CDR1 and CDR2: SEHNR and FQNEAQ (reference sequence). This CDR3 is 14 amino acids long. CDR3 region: CASSLAVRGHEQYF. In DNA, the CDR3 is TGTGCCAGCAGCTTAGCGGTTAGGGGGCACGAGCAGTACTTC.

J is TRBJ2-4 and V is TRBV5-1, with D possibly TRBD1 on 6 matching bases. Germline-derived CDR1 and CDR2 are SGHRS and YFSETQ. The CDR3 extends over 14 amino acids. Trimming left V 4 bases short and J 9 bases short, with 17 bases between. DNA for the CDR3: TGCGCCAGCAGCCATAATGACAGGATAAGCATTCAGTACTTC. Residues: CASSHNDRISIQYF.

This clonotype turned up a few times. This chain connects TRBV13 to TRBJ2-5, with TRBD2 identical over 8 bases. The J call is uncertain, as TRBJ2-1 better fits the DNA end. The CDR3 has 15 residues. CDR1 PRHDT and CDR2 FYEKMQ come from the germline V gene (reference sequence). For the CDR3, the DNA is TGTGCCAGCAGGCCAACTAGCGGAATAGACAATGAGCAGTTCTTC. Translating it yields CASRPTSGIDNEQFF.

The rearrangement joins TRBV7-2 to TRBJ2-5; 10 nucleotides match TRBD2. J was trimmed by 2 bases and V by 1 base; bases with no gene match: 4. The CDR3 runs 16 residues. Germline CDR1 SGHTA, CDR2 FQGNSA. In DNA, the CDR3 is TGTGCCAGCAGCTTAGTTAGTAGCGGGGGGCAAGAGACCCAGTACTTC. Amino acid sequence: CASSLVSSGGQETQYF.

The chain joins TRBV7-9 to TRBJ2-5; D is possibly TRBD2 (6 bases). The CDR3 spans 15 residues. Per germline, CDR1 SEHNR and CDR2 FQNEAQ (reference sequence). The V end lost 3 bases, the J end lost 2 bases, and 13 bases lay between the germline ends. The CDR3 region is CASSFGLGGQETQYF. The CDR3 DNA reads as TGTGCCAGCAGCTTTGGCCTGGGAGGTCAAGAGACCCAGTACTTC.

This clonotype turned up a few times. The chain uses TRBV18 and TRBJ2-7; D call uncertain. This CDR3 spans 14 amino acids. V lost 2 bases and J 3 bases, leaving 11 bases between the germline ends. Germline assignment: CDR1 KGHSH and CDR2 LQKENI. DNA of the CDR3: TGTGCCAGCTCACCAGGCGCCGTAGTCTACGAGCAGTACTTC. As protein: CASSPGAVVYEQYF.

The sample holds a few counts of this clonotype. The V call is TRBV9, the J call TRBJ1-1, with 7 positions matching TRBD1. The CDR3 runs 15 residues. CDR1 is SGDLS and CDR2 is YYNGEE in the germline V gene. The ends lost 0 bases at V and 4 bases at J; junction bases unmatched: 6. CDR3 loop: CASSVGRQGGTEAFF. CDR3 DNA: TGTGCCAGCAGCGTAGGCCGACAGGGAGGCACTGAAGCTTTCTTT.

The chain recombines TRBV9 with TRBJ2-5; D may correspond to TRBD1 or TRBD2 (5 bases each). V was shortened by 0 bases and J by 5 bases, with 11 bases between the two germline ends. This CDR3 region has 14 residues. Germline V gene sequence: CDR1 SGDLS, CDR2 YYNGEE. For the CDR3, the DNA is TGTGCCAGCAGCGTAGCTACGGGGCGGGAGACCCAGTACTTC. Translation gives CASSVATGRETQYF.

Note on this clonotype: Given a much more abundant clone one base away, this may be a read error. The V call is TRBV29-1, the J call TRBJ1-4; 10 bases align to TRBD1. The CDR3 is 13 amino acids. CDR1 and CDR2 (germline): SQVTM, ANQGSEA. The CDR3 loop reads CSVPGQGNEILFF. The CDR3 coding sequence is TGCAGCGTTCCGGGACAGGGGAATGAAATACTGTTTTTT.

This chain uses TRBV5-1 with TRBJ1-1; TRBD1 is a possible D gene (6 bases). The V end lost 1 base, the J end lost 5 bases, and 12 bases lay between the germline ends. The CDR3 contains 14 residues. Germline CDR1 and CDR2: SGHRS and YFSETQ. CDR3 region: CASSLTGGETEAFF. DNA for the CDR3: TGCGCCAGCAGCTTGACCGGGGGCGAGACTGAAGCTTTCTTT.

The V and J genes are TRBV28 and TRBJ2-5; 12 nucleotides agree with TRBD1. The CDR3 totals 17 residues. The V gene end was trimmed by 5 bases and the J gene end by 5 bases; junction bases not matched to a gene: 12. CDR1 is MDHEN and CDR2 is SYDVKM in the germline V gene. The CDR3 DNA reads TGTGCCAGCAGTATAATTCCCGGGACAGGGGGCCGGGAGACCCAGTACTTC. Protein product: CASSIIPGTGGRETQYF.

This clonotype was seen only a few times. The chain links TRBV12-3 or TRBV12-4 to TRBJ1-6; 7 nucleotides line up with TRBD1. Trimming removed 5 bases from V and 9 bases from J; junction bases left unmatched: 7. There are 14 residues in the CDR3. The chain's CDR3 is CASSRTGARSPLHF. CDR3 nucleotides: TGTGCCAGCAGTAGAACAGGGGCACGTTCACCCCTCCACTTT.

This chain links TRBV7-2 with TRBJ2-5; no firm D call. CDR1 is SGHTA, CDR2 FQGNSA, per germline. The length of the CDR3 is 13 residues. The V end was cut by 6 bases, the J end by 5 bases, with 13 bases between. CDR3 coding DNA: TGTGCCAGCAGTCACGAGGCCAGGGAGACCCAGTACTTC. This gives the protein CASSHEARETQYF.

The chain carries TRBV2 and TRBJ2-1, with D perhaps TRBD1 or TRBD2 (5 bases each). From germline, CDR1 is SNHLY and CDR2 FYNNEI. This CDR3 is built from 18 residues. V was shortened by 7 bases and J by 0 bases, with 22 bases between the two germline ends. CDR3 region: CASTDGALPALSYNEQFF. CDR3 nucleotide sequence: TGTGCCAGCACAGACGGGGCCCTTCCGGCTCTCTCCTACAATGAGCAGTTCTTC.

CDR3 loop: CASGDPRLGGKTQYF. The DNA for the CDR3 is TGTGCCAGCGGTGACCCCCGACTGGGGGGGAAGACCCAGTACTTC. The chain is built from TRBV6-2 or TRBV6-3 and TRBJ2-5, with 7 bases lining up with TRBD2. In germline, CDR1 is MNHEY, CDR2 SVGEGT. Trimming removed 8 bases from V and 6 bases from J; junction bases left unmatched: 15. The CDR3 consists of 15 residues.

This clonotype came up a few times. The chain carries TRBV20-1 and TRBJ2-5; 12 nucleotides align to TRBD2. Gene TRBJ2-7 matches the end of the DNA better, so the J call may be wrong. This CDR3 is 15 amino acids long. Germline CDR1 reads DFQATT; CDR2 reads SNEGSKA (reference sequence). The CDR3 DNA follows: TGCAGTGCCCACACTCGAACTAGCGGGGGGTACGAGCAGTACTTC. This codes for CSAHTRTSGGYEQYF.

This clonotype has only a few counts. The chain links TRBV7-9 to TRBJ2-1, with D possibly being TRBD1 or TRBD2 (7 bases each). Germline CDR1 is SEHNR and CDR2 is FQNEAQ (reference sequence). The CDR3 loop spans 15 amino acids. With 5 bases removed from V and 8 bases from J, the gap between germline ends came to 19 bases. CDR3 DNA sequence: TGTGCCAGCAGCCCATTAAAGGGAGGGGGCTATGAGCAGTTCTTC. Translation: CASSPLKGGGYEQFF.

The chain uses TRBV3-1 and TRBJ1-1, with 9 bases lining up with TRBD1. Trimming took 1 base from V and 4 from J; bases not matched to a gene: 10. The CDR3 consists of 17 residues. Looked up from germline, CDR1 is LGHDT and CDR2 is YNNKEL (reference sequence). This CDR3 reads CASSQGPGTGKGTEAFF. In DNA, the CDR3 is TGTGCCAGCAGCCAAGGTCCCGGGACAGGGAAGGGCACTGAAGCTTTCTTT.

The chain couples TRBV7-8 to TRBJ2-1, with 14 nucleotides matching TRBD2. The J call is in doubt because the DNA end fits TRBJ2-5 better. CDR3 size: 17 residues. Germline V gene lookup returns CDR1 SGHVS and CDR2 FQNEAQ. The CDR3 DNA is TGTGCCAGCAGCCCCATGGCCGGGACTAGCGGGAGAGAGACCCAGTACTTC. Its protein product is CASSPMAGTSGRETQYF.

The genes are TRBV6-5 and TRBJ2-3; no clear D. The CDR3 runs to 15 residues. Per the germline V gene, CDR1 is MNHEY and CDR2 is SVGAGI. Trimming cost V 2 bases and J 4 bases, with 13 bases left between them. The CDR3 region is CASSYGAHISDTQYF. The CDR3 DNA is TGTGCCAGCAGTTACGGTGCTCACATTTCAGATACGCAGTATTTT.